The 7 T cell receptor beta chains in this list originate from one sample, sequenced in a study of response to subunit inactivated influenza vaccine. TCRdb analysed the RT-PCR reads with MiXCR anew, one entry per CDR3 protein. The sample holds about 570,000 distinct CDR3 sequences, approximately 10% seen once. The same sample was also used in a study of T cells expressing NK-cell markers. That work states: TCR beta libraries carry UMIs added by 5'RACE template switching.

Sequenced material: PBMCs from blood, taken on the day of vaccination. The receptors were gathered from a man aged 50-60 years who received an inactivated influenza vaccine.

This clonotype was detected ten times or more. This chain uses TRBV4-3 with TRBJ2-1, with 13 positions matching TRBD2. J gave up 6 bases and V 4 bases, and 3 bases lay outside the gene matches. In germline, CDR1 is LGHNA, CDR2 YSLEER. The CDR3 loop spans 15 amino acids. For the CDR3, the DNA is TGCGCCAGCAGCCCACGGACTAGCGGGGGCAATGAGCAGTTCTTC. Residues: CASSPRTSGGNEQFF.

CDR3 nucleotide sequence: TGCGCCAGCAGCCCGGAGGGGCAGGGGTCGAGCATTCAGTACTTC. It translates to CASSPEGQGSSIQYF. J is TRBJ2-4 and V is TRBV5-1; either TRBD1 or TRBD2 may supply D (6 bases each). The V and J ends lost 4 bases and 9 bases respectively, with 20 bases between them. This CDR3 is 15 amino acids long. CDR1 and CDR2 from the germline V gene are SGHRS and YFSETQ.

The chain has TRBV10-3 and TRBJ2-7, with 10 bases matching TRBD1. V gave up 6 bases and J gave up 5 bases; unmatched junction bases: 10. The CDR3 runs 15 residues. Germline-derived CDR1 and CDR2 are ENHRY and SYGVKD. This CDR3 is CAIRVLTGGENEQYF. In DNA form, the CDR3 reads TGTGCCATCAGAGTTTTGACAGGGGGCGAAAACGAGCAGTACTTC.

This clonotype came up many times. The chain has TRBV7-8 and TRBJ2-1, with D maybe TRBD2 (5 bases). The germline V and J ends were trimmed by 2 bases and 2 bases, with 19 bases remaining between them. The CDR3 consists of 18 residues. CDR1 SGHVS and CDR2 FQNEAQ come from the germline V gene. CDR3 sequence reads: CASSLRREGLTTYNEQFF. As DNA, the CDR3 is TGTGCCAGCAGCTTAAGGCGTGAGGGCCTCACTACCTACAATGAGCAGTTCTTC.

In its sample, this clonotype was seen many times. The chain recombines TRBV10-3 with TRBJ2-1, with no clear D. V shed 6 bases and J shed 6 bases, with 9 bases lying between them. Germline CDR1 is ENHRY and CDR2 is SYGVKD. This CDR3 comprises 12 residues. CDR3 in amino acids: CAIRDDSNEQFF. CDR3 DNA: TGTGCCATCAGGGACGATAGCAATGAGCAGTTCTTC.

This chain uses TRBV4-1 with TRBJ2-5; 12 bases match TRBD2. With 3 bases clipped from V and 5 bases from J, the junction kept 10 bases outside the gene matches. Per germline, CDR1 MGHRA and CDR2 YSYEKL. This CDR3 has 17 residues. CDR3 residues: CASSQDNSLAGGETQYF. CDR3 DNA sequence: TGCGCCAGCAGCCAGGACAATAGTCTAGCGGGGGGGGAGACCCAGTACTTC.

Only a few counts were recorded for this clonotype. This chain links TRBV13 with TRBJ2-7; D is unresolved. V lost 4 bases to trimming and J lost 3 bases, with 19 bases between them. From germline, CDR1 is PRHDT and CDR2 FYEKMQ (reference sequence). This CDR3 is built from 16 residues. CDR3 sequence: CASSSPSSQGLYEQYF. CDR3 bases: TGTGCCAGCAGCTCACCGTCGTCTCAAGGGCTCTACGAGCAGTACTTC.